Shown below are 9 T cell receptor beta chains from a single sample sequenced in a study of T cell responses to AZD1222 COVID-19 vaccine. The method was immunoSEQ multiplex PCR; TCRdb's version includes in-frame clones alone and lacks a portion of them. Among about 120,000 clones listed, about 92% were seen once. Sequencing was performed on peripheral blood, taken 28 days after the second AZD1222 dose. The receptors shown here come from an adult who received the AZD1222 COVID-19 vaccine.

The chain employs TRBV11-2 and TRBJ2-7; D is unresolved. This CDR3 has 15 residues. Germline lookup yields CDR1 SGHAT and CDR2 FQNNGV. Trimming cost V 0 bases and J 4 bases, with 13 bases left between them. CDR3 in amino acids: CASSLDPEPVYEQYF. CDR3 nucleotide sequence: TGTGCCAGCAGCTTAGATCCGGAACCAGTGTACGAGCAGTACTTC.

The CDR3 region has the DNA TGCGCCAGCAGCTTGACGGTGGGACTTCCTCCAGATACGCAGTATTTT. It is translated as CASSLTVGLPPDTQYF. The genes are TRBV5-1 and TRBJ2-3; D is possibly TRBD2 (6 bases). The CDR3 totals 16 residues. Germline CDR1 reads SGHRS; CDR2 reads YFSETQ. Trimming took off 1 base at V and 4 bases at J, with 16 bases between the two ends. The full variable domain, with the rest looked up from reference TRBV5-1 and TRBJ2-3, is KAGVTQTPRYLIKTRGQQVTLSCSPISGHRSVSWYQQTPGQGLQFLFEYFSETQRNKGNFPGRFSGRQFSNSRSEMNVSTLELGDSALYLCASSLTVGLPPDTQYFGPGTRLTVL.

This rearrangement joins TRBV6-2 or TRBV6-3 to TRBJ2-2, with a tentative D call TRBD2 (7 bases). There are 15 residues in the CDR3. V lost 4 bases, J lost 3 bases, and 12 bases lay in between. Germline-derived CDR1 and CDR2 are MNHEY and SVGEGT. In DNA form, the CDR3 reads TGTGCCAGCAGTTGGGGGGGCGCGCACACCGGGGAGCTGTTTTTT. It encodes CASSWGGAHTGELFF.

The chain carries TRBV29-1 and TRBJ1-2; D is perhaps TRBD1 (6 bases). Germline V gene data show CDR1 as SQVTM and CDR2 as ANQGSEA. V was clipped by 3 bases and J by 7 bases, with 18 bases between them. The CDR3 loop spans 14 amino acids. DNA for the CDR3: TGCAGCGTTGACGCCGGGGACAAATTCGGTGGCTACACCTTC. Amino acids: CSVDAGDKFGGYTF.

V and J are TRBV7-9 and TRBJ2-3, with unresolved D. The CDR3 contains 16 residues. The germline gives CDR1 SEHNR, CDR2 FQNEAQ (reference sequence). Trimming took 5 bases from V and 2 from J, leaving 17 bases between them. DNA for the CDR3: TGTGCCAGCAGCGGCGACCTCCCAGCCATCACAGATACGCAGTATTTT. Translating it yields CASSGDLPAITDTQYF.

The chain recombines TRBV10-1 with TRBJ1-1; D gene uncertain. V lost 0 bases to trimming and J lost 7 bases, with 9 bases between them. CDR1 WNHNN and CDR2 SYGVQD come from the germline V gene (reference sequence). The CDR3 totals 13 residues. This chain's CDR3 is CASSESGQSEAFF. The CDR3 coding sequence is TGCGCCAGCAGTGAGTCAGGGCAGAGTGAAGCTTTCTTT.

The CDR3 DNA is TGTGCCAGCAGCTTATTTACAGAGATAAACACTGAAGCTTTCTTT. Its protein product is CASSLFTEINTEAFF. The rearrangement links TRBV11-2 to TRBJ1-1; the D is unclear. The CDR3 length is 15 residues. In germline, CDR1 is SGHAT, CDR2 FQNNGV. V was cut by 2 bases and J by 2 bases, with 12 bases left in between.

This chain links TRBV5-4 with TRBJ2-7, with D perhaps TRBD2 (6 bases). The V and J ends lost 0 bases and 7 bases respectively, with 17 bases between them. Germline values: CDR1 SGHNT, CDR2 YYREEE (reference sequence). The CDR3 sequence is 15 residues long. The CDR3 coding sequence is TGTGCCAGCAGCTTGGGGCTCGGGGGTGGCAGGGAGCAGTACTTC. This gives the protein CASSLGLGGGREQYF.

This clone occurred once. The CDR3 nucleotides read TGCGCCAGCAGCCAAGATGGGGTGAACACTGAAGCTTTCTTT. This encodes CASSQDGVNTEAFF. This chain uses TRBV4-1 with TRBJ1-1; unclear D gene. CDR1 and CDR2 from the germline V gene are MGHRA and YSYEKL. V lost 0 bases to trimming and J lost 0 bases, with 5 bases between them. The CDR3 is 14 amino acids.